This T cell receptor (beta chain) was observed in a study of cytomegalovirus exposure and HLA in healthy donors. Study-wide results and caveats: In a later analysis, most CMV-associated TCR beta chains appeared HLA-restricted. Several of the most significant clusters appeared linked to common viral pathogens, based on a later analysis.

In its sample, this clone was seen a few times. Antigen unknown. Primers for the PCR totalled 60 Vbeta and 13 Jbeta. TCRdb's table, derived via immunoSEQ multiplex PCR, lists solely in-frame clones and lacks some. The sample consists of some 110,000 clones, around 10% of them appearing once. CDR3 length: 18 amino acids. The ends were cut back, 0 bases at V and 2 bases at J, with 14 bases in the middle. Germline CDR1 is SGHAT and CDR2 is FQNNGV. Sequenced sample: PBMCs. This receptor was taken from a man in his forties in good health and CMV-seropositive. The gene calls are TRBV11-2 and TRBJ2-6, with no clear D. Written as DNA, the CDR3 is TGTGCCAGCAGCTTAGAGCTAGGAAGCTTGACTGGGGCCAACGTCCTGACTTTC. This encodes CASSLELGSLTGANVLTF.